Below are 20 T cell receptor beta chains sequenced from a single sample in a study of T-cell reconstitution after alpha-beta-depleted transplantation in children (dated by TCRdb to 2015 to 2016). This specimen's treatment or condition label, interpreted: allogeneic hematopoietic cell transplantation with graft depleted of TCRalphabeta T cells and CD19 B cells. Library prep was done by PCR. The reads were generated on an Illumina HiSeq 2500. To normalize quantification of the TCRbeta repertoire, the TCR libraries were built with molecular barcoding that relied on unique molecular identifiers. TCRdb took the public reads, trimmed them with fastp at Q25, ran MiXCR for clone calling and kept in-frame beta chains. Each record represents a unique CDR3 protein, reported with the most common genes and DNA among its rows. The sample yields 250,000 to 300,000 distinct CDR3 sequences; roughly 9.1% were counted once. Of the sample, 7.5% is held by the ten largest clones.

Specimen: PBMCs, collected before TCRalphabeta/CD19-depleted stem cell transplant. Receptors were obtained from a boy under two years old with acute myeloid leukemia, due to receive a stem cell transplant.

This clonotype was counted many times. The chain combines TRBV5-1 with TRBJ2-7; 7 bases align to TRBD1. Trimming at V came to 1 base and at J to 0 bases, leaving 4 bases not matched to a gene. This CDR3 contains 15 residues. CDR1 and CDR2 from the germline V gene are SGHRS and YFSETQ. CDR3 loop: CASSLLRDSSYEQYF. DNA for the CDR3: TGCGCCAGCAGCTTGCTCCGGGACAGCTCCTACGAGCAGTACTTC.

The J gene is TRBJ2-7, the V gene TRBV20-1; 11 bases agree with TRBD2. The germline CDR1 and CDR2 sequences are DFQATT and SNEGSKA (reference sequence). This CDR3 has 16 amino acids. V lost 4 bases to trimming and J lost 6 bases; unmatched junction nucleotides: 14. The CDR3 region has the DNA TGCAGTGCTAAGGGGTTAGCGGGAGGGCGAACGGGCGAGCAGTACTTC. It encodes CSAKGLAGGRTGEQYF.

This CDR3 reads CATSPPGPQSRNTGELFF. For the CDR3, the DNA is TGTGCCACCAGTCCCCCGGGACCCCAAAGCCGGAACACCGGGGAGCTGTTTTTT. The chain combines TRBV24-1 with TRBJ2-2; either TRBD1 or TRBD2 may fit D (5 bases each). The germline gives CDR1 KGHDR, CDR2 SFDVKD. V lost 6 bases and J 1 base, leaving 20 bases between the germline ends. This CDR3 is built from 18 residues.

This clonotype was seen many times. The gene calls are TRBV28 and TRBJ2-1; D remains unclear. This CDR3 is built from 11 residues. CDR1 is MDHEN and CDR2 is SYDVKM in the germline V gene. V shed 5 bases and J shed 6 bases, with 5 bases lying between them. CDR3 coding DNA: TGTGCCAGCAGTAACTTCAATGAGCAGTTCTTC. It encodes CASSNFNEQFF.

J is TRBJ2-3 and V is TRBV18; 9 bases fit TRBD1. The CDR3 is made up of 16 amino acids. Germline CDR1 and CDR2: KGHSH and LQKENI. The junction had 8 bases not matched to a gene; V was cut back by 4 bases and J by 3 bases. This CDR3 is CASSRGQGPGTDTQYF. CDR3 nucleotide sequence: TGTGCCAGCTCACGCGGACAGGGGCCAGGGACAGATACGCAGTATTTT.

V and J are TRBV5-1 and TRBJ1-2; a possible D gene is TRBD1 (5 bases). Trimming removed 4 bases at V and 7 bases at J, with 14 bases between. This CDR3 is 13 amino acids long. Germline assignment: CDR1 SGHRS and CDR2 YFSETQ. The CDR3 coding sequence is TGCGCCAGCAGCGGGACGTCGAATCTTGGCTACACCTTC. Amino acids: CASSGTSNLGYTF.

This clonotype has at least ten counts. The genes are TRBV12-3 or TRBV12-4 and TRBJ1-1, with 8 bases lining up with TRBD1. V was pared by 6 bases and J by 4 bases, with 7 bases of the junction left unmatched. CDR3 length equals 14 residues. The CDR3 sequence is CASREPDRGTEAFF. The CDR3 coding sequence is TGTGCCAGCAGGGAACCAGACAGGGGCACTGAAGCTTTCTTT.

This clonotype occurred many times. The rearrangement links TRBV29-1 to TRBJ2-2; possibly TRBD2 for D (6 bases). The CDR3 totals 14 residues. The germline gives CDR1 SQVTM, CDR2 ANQGSEA. V was cut by 4 bases and J by 0 bases, with 9 bases left in between. The CDR3 coding sequence is TGCAGCGTTGCGGGAGTGCCGAACACCGGGGAGCTGTTTTTT. It codes for CSVAGVPNTGELFF.

This clonotype was counted only a few times. The V call is TRBV7-2, the J call TRBJ2-5; D unresolved. Per germline, CDR1 SGHTA and CDR2 FQGNSA. V was trimmed by 1 base and J by 1 base, leaving 7 bases between them. The length of the CDR3 is 14 residues. DNA of the CDR3: TGTGCCAGCAGCTTAGATCTGTCCCAAGAGACCCAGTACTTC. Its translation is CASSLDLSQETQYF.

This clonotype came up many times. This chain joins TRBV15 and TRBJ1-6; 7 bases agree with TRBD1. The trim removed 5 bases at V and 7 bases at J, leaving 5 bases unmatched. The V gene's germline CDR1 is LNHNV and CDR2 YYDKDF (reference sequence). The CDR3 consists of 14 residues. CDR3 loop: CATSLQGQNSPLHF. CDR3 DNA: TGTGCCACCAGCTTACAGGGGCAGAATTCACCCCTCCACTTT.

In this sample, this clonotype turned up many times. CDR3 nucleotides: TGCGCCAGCAGCCCCGCGGGAGACTATGGCTACACCTTC. It specifies CASSPAGDYGYTF. The V and J genes are TRBV5-1 and TRBJ1-2; no reliable D call. Germline V lookup: CDR1 SGHRS, CDR2 YFSETQ. This CDR3 contains 13 residues. The germline V and J ends were trimmed by 4 bases and 3 bases, with 10 bases remaining between them.

This clonotype was seen at least ten times. J is TRBJ1-1 and V is TRBV12-3 or TRBV12-4; 7 bases fit TRBD1. The CDR3 length is 13 residues. Unmatched junction bases numbered 10, after V lost 11 bases and J lost 4 bases. CDR3 amino acids: CAGPQGPSTEAFF. DNA for the CDR3: TGTGCCGGCCCACAGGGGCCAAGCACTGAAGCTTTCTTT.

This clonotype was recorded at least ten times. The chain links TRBV7-8 to TRBJ2-7; D is uncertain. The V end lost 2 bases, the J end lost 1 base, and 15 bases lay between the germline ends. The CDR3 has 16 amino acids. CDR1 and CDR2 from the germline V gene are SGHVS and FQNEAQ. The CDR3 region is CASSLYLDMASYEQYF. CDR3 sequence (DNA): TGTGCCAGCAGCTTATACTTAGATATGGCTTCCTACGAGCAGTACTTC.

In this sample, this clonotype turned up many times. V gene TRBV12-3 or TRBV12-4 combines with J gene TRBJ2-2, with D perhaps given as TRBD1 or TRBD2 (5 bases each). The CDR3 is 17 residues long. The V end was cut by 2 bases, the J end by 7 bases, with 20 bases between. CDR3 amino acids: CASSLTGTEVWGGELFF. The CDR3 region has the DNA TGTGCCAGCAGTTTAACCGGGACGGAGGTTTGGGGCGGGGAGCTGTTTTTT.

As for this clonotype: A much bigger clone sits one base away, suggesting this may be a read error. This chain uses TRBV15 with TRBJ1-3, with D hard to call. The CDR3 is 15 residues long. Germline V gene sequence: CDR1 LNHNV, CDR2 YYDKDF (reference sequence). The CDR3 DNA is TGTGCCACCAGCAGAGATAAGGCTTATGGAAACCCCATATATTTT. As protein: CATSRDKAYGNPIYF.

This clonotype appeared many times. The chain combines TRBV20-1 with TRBJ2-5; D remains ambiguous. The CDR3 runs 11 residues. Trimming pared 6 bases from V and 0 bases from J, leaving 5 bases between. The V gene's germline CDR1 is DFQATT and CDR2 SNEGSKA (reference sequence). The CDR3 bases are TGCAGTGCCTACGACCAAGAGACCCAGTACTTC. This codes for CSAYDQETQYF.

This clonotype appeared a few times. The chain is built from TRBV12-3 or TRBV12-4 and TRBJ2-4, with D perhaps matching TRBD1 or TRBD2 (5 bases each). The CDR3 loop spans 17 amino acids. Trimming took 2 bases from V and 4 from J, leaving 18 bases between them. The DNA of the CDR3 is TGTGCCAGCAGTTTAATCCTGGGACCCCCCGAAAAAAACATTCAGTACTTC. Encoded protein: CASSLILGPPEKNIQYF.

This clonotype was detected many times. In this CDR3 the conserved last residue, phenylalanine or tryptophan, is missing, so a read error is likely. The chain couples TRBV18 to TRBJ2-5; the D is unclear. V was trimmed by 0 bases and J by 5 bases, leaving 4 bases between them. Germline loops: CDR1 KGHSH, CDR2 LQKENI. The CDR3 covers 12 residues. This CDR3 is CASSPPSETQYS. Here the CDR3 DNA reads TGTGCCAGCTCACCACCGTCCGAGACCCAGTACTCC.

This clonotype was detected ten times or more. The chain carries TRBV28 and TRBJ1-4; 10 nucleotides match TRBD1. CDR1 and CDR2 (germline): MDHEN, SYDVKM. The CDR3 totals 16 residues. Germline trimming cut 6 bases from V and 7 bases from J; bases unmatched to any gene: 11. Here the CDR3 DNA reads TGTGCCAGCAGACTCAATACCGGGACAGGGGCTGAAAAACTGTTTTTT. The encoded protein is CASRLNTGTGAEKLFF.

This clonotype was recorded many times. The chain joins TRBV4-2 to TRBJ2-7; weak D call: TRBD1 (6 bases). Trimming removed 6 bases at V and 2 bases at J, with 14 bases between. Germline V gene data show CDR1 as LGHNA and CDR2 as YNFKEQ. This CDR3 region has 14 residues. In DNA form, the CDR3 reads TGTGCCAGCAGAAAGACAGGAATTACCTACGAGCAGTACTTC. Its protein is CASRKTGITYEQYF.